This is a list of T cell receptor beta chains from one sample in a study of Ad26.COV2.S vaccination and SARS-CoV-2 variants. Profiling relied on immunoSEQ multiplex PCR, and the TCRdb table lists in-frame clones only, not all of them. Here the sample spans roughly 700,000 clones, roughly 90% being singletons. This sample comprised peripheral blood, obtained in a trial of Ad26.COV2.S vaccine versus placebo. These receptors were obtained from a person aged 18-60 years who received the Ad26.COV2.S COVID-19 vaccine or a placebo. Each CDR3 is given with its conserved first and last residue.

v_call	j_call	cdr3_aa
TRBV24-1	TRBJ2-5	CATSDTTSGRGDQETQYF
TRBV3-1/TRBV3-2	TRBJ2-5	CASSQVVEETQYF
TRBV24-1	TRBJ2-1	CATGPSGSSYNEQFF
TRBV11-3	TRBJ2-5	CASSLDGRSQYF
TRBV5-1	TRBJ2-7	CASSLDGSLYEQYF
TRBV2	TRBJ2-3	CASTESQGDTDTQYF
TRBV6-5	TRBJ2-3	CASSYSGTGVSDTQYF
TRBV5-1	TRBJ2-7	CASSFPSQGGRVDEQYF
TRBV7-2	TRBJ2-7	CASSLAPLLYEQYF
TRBV6-5	TRBJ1-1	CASRLDRVLWAAFF
TRBV30	TRBJ2-7	CAWSLASGTYEQYF
TRBV9	TRBJ1-2	CASSAMGWFTF
TRBV13	TRBJ1-3	CASSLGGNSGNTIYF
TRBV7-9	TRBJ2-7	CASSPRTAYEQYF
TRBV11-2	TRBJ2-3	CASSLPSLALTPDTQYF
TRBV19	TRBJ2-4	CASSISPPGLAGLEKNIQYF
TRBV5-1	TRBJ2-3	CASSANGLAGQADTQYF
TRBV5-1	TRBJ2-2	CASSLYLAGTYTGELFF
TRBV5-4	TRBJ2-1	CASSLGGGRALYEQFF
TRBV6-2/TRBV6-3	TRBJ2-5	CASSSSVAGGQETQYF
TRBV3-1/TRBV3-2	TRBJ1-4	CASSQVDSHGDEKLFF
TRBV18	TRBJ2-7	CASSTADSYEQYF
TRBV19	TRBJ1-1	CASRLQGRTEAFF
TRBV6-5	TRBJ2-7	CASTPPGQTYEQYF
TRBV9	TRBJ2-7	CASSVGEVRGYEQYF
TRBV9	TRBJ2-3	CASTERGGTDTQYF
TRBV5-6	TRBJ1-1	CASSLDYTMNTEAFF
TRBV10-3	TRBJ2-3	CAISELADTQYF
TRBV30	TRBJ2-7	CAWTGTGGHEQYF
TRBV3-1/TRBV3-2	TRBJ2-5	CASSQTREETQYF
TRBV30	TRBJ1-2	CAWSEGDYGYTF
TRBV5-1	TRBJ2-7	CASSLDGYEQYF
TRBV27	TRBJ1-2	CASSSSPSGTGVHGYTF